This T cell receptor beta chain was found in a study of CD8+CD57+ T cells in acquired aplastic anemia. Genomic DNA, serving as template, underwent TCR beta VDJ and CDR3 profiling. MiXCR, applied by TCRdb to the reads, yields one record per CDR3 protein. The table shows some 44,000 distinct CDR3 sequences, with 55% to 80% occurring only once. Material for sequencing was sorted CD4+, CD8+, or CD8+CD57+ T cells (not recorded which) from PBMCs. The source is a human donor in good health, serving as a control.

Written as DNA, the CDR3 is TGCAGTGCTAGGGGGGACAGGGAATATGAAGCTTTCTTT. It encodes CSARGDREYEAFF. This chain connects TRBV20-1 to TRBJ1-1, with 9 bases that match TRBD1. The CDR3 is made up of 13 amino acids. Trimming cost V 3 bases and J 7 bases; bases outside gene matches: 6. Germline V gives CDR1 DFQATT, CDR2 SNEGSKA (reference sequence).